This T cell receptor (beta chain) was obtained from a study of cytomegalovirus exposure and HLA in healthy donors. Details on this clone: Its specificity is not known.

Germline V gives CDR1 SEHNR, CDR2 FQNEAQ (reference sequence). The CDR3 consists of 17 residues. V gave up 5 bases and J gave up 0 bases; unmatched junction bases: 6. Primers: 60 Vbeta forward and 13 Jbeta reverse. The table came from immunoSEQ multiplex PCR; TCRdb's copy has only in-frame clones and leaves some out. The table lists some 70,000 clones, 75% to 80% of them singletons. Regarding the study as a whole: Later genetic work tied a missense DCLRE1C variant to beta-chain V and J trimming. Exclusion as indistinguishable affected some V segments, including TRBV6-2 and TRBV6-3. The later analysis indicated that the majority of CMV-associated TCR beta chains appeared HLA-restricted.

This TCR derives from a man younger than 35 in good health and CMV-seronegative. The source material was PBMCs. The rearrangement joins TRBV7-9 to TRBJ1-4; 10 bases are shared with TRBD1. The CDR3 loop reads CASSQGQGSATNEKLFF. The CDR3 DNA sequence: TGTGCCAGCAGCCAGGGACAGGGGTCTGCAACTAATGAAAAACTGTTTTTT.